A single sample is the source of the 8 T cell receptor beta chains below, sequenced in a study of immune characteristics of hereditary and idiopathic chronic pancreatitis. Total pancreatectomy with islet autotransplantation was the source of the chronic pancreatitis pancreas tissue. The protocol was immunoSEQ multiplex PCR, while the TCRdb copy is restricted to in-frame clones and leaves out a portion. The repertoire consists of about 2,000 clones, with roughly 80% occurring once and the leading ten covering roughly 15%. The sample was pancreas tissue with idiopathic chronic pancreatitis. These receptors all stem from a human donor with chronic pancreatitis.

This sequence joins TRBV6-5 and TRBJ2-1; D may correspond to TRBD1 or TRBD2 (5 bases each). Germline assignment: CDR1 MNHEY and CDR2 SVGAGI. Trimming cost V 10 bases and J 4 bases, with 14 bases left between them. CDR3 length equals 13 residues. The CDR3 protein is CATRRELYNEQFF. In DNA, the CDR3 is TGTGCCACCCGCAGGGAGTTGTACAATGAGCAGTTCTTC.

This clone appeared a few times. The chain recombines TRBV19 with TRBJ2-1; 7 nucleotides match TRBD2. The CDR3 is 12 amino acids. The germline gives CDR1 LNHDA, CDR2 SQIVND (reference sequence). V lost 4 bases and J lost 6; bases outside the gene matches: 0. The CDR3 protein is CASSTSGNEQFF. DNA for the CDR3: TGTGCCAGTAGTACTAGCGGCAATGAGCAGTTCTTC.

The gene calls are TRBV9 and TRBJ2-1; no firm D call. V was trimmed by 4 bases and J by 6 bases, leaving 11 bases between them. The CDR3 extends over 13 amino acids. CDR1 is SGDLS, CDR2 YYNGEE, per germline. CDR3 nucleotide sequence: TGTGCCAGCAGCCCTCTCCCCACCAATGAGCAGTTCTTC. Translating it yields CASSPLPTNEQFF.

The chain employs TRBV5-4 and TRBJ1-3; 7 nucleotides line up with TRBD1. Per the germline V gene, CDR1 is SGHNT and CDR2 is YYREEE (reference sequence). Losses at the gene ends were 4 bases for V and 2 bases for J; bases not matched to a gene: 6. The CDR3 is 15 amino acids. CDR3 amino acids: CASSKIDRAGNTIYF. The DNA of the CDR3 is TGTGCCAGCAGCAAAATCGACAGGGCTGGAAACACCATATATTTT.

This chain links TRBV4-1 with TRBJ2-7; 9 nucleotides agree with TRBD2. Trimming cost V 3 bases and J 2 bases; bases outside gene matches: 5. The CDR3 runs to 15 residues. Germline CDR1 MGHRA, CDR2 YSYEKL. CDR3 protein: CASSQNSGGTYEQYF. CDR3 DNA: TGCGCCAGCAGCCAGAATAGCGGGGGAACCTACGAGCAGTACTTC.

The CDR3 is CASSLSQARYTQYF. DNA of the CDR3: TGTGCCAGCAGTTTGTCACAGGCCCGATATACGCAGTATTTT. V is TRBV6-5 and J is TRBJ2-3, with a weak D call TRBD1 (5 bases). The V and J ends lost 4 bases and 7 bases respectively, with 15 bases between them. CDR3 length equals 14 residues. Germline assignment: CDR1 MNHEY and CDR2 SVGAGI.

This clone was seen a few times. The identical CDR3 is also encoded by other nucleotide sequences in the sample. V is TRBV9 and J is TRBJ2-1; 7 bases line up with TRBD2. Germline CDR1 reads SGDLS; CDR2 reads YYNGEE. With 3 bases clipped from V and 6 bases from J, the junction kept 9 bases outside the gene matches. The CDR3 totals 15 residues. CDR3 sequence (DNA): TGTGCCAGCAGCGCGCCCGCGGGAGCTGGCAATGAGCAGTTCTTC. This codes for CASSAPAGAGNEQFF.

The chain employs TRBV21-1 and TRBJ1-4; the DNA was not used to check the table's D call, TRBD1. TRBV21-1 is shown as a pseudogene. The CDR3 covers 15 residues. CDR3 region: CASSKIQGGRGKLFF. As DNA, the CDR3 is TGTGCCAGCAGCAAAATTCAGGGGGGTAGAGGAAAACTGTTTTTT.